The 21 T cell receptor beta chains listed next were all sequenced from one sample in a study of identical twins. Via MiXCR, TCRdb re-called the 5' RACE reads, giving one row per CDR3 protein. This sample has 1,800,000 or so distinct CDR3 sequences, with around 33% found just once. Sequencing was done on a sample of cord blood. Receptor source: a newborn girl in good health.

The V call is TRBV20-1, the J call TRBJ1-1, with D perhaps TRBD1 (5 bases). Per germline, CDR1 DFQATT and CDR2 SNEGSKA (reference sequence). The CDR3 extends over 13 amino acids. The V end was cut by 6 bases, the J end by 5 bases, with 16 bases between. CDR3 region: CSATRGMWTEAFF. CDR3 DNA: TGCAGTGCCACACGGGGGATGTGGACTGAAGCTTTCTTT.

The rearrangement uses TRBV6-6 and TRBJ2-7, with a weak D call TRBD1 (6 bases). Trimming shortened V by 7 bases and J by 0 bases, and 19 bases separated the two germline ends. This CDR3 is built from 16 residues. Germline V gives CDR1 MNHNY, CDR2 SVGAGI (reference sequence). The CDR3 bases are TGTGCCAGCATCAGGGGTCAGGGACAATTCTCCTACGAGCAGTACTTC. This codes for CASIRGQGQFSYEQYF.

The chain recombines TRBV20-1 with TRBJ2-1; 8 bases agree with TRBD1. Germline assignment: CDR1 DFQATT and CDR2 SNEGSKA (reference sequence). V lost 6 bases, J lost 0 bases, and 7 bases stayed unmatched. The length of the CDR3 is 15 residues. The CDR3, as DNA: TGCAGTGCCGGTCCTACAGGGGGCTCCTACAATGAGCAGTTCTTC. Amino acid sequence: CSAGPTGGSYNEQFF.

This sequence joins TRBV5-1 and TRBJ2-1, with a tentative D call TRBD2 (6 bases). With 4 bases removed from V and 4 bases from J, the gap between germline ends came to 18 bases. The CDR3 is 16 residues long. CDR1 is SGHRS, CDR2 YFSETQ, per germline. CDR3 nucleotide sequence: TGCGCCAGCAGCACGGGACTCTCTTATACGTACAATGAGCAGTTCTTC. It encodes CASSTGLSYTYNEQFF. The whole variable domain, filled in from reference TRBV5-1 and TRBJ2-1, reads KAGVTQTPRYLIKTRGQQVTLSCSPISGHRSVSWYQQTPGQGLQFLFEYFSETQRNKGNFPGRFSGRQFSNSRSEMNVSTLELGDSALYLCASSTGLSYTYNEQFFGPGTRLTVL.

This clonotype turned up a few times. V usage is TRBV7-2 and J usage is TRBJ2-7; weak D call: TRBD2 (5 bases). Per the germline V gene, CDR1 is SGHTA and CDR2 is FQGNSA. V was pared by 6 bases and J by 1 base, with 13 bases between. The CDR3 is 14 residues long. In DNA form, the CDR3 reads TGTGCCAGCAGTGCGGACTCGACTTCCTACGAGCAGTACTTC. Its translation is CASSADSTSYEQYF.

As concerns this clonotype: The CDR3 carries no conserved terminal phenylalanine or tryptophan, so it likely arises from a read error. The chain links TRBV7-9 to TRBJ2-1, with TRBD2 matching over 9 bases. This CDR3 is 13 amino acids long. Unmatched junction bases numbered 0, after V lost 4 bases and J lost 5 bases. Per the germline V gene, CDR1 is SEHNR and CDR2 is FQNEAQ (reference sequence). In nucleotides, the CDR3 is TGTGCCAGCAGCTGGACTAGCGACAATGAGCAGTTCTAC. This gives the protein CASSWTSDNEQFY.

This clonotype was picked up a small number of times. As DNA, the CDR3 is TGTGCCAGCAGTTTATCCAGGGATGGAGATACGCAGTATTTT. This gives the protein CASSLSRDGDTQYF. The chain uses TRBV12-3 or TRBV12-4 and TRBJ2-3; D is perhaps TRBD1 (5 bases). Deletions cut 2 bases from V and 5 bases from J, with 11 bases between. The CDR3 is 14 amino acids.

The rearrangement joins TRBV7-2 to TRBJ2-3; tentatively, D is TRBD2 (5 bases). The CDR3 totals 14 residues. V was pared by 1 base and J by 1 base, with 6 bases between. CDR1 and CDR2 (germline): SGHTA, FQGNSA. The CDR3 loop reads CASSLGERTDTQYF. CDR3 DNA: TGTGCCAGCAGCTTAGGGGAGCGCACAGATACGCAGTATTTT.

This clonotype came up a few times. V usage is TRBV4-2 and J usage is TRBJ1-2; TRBD1 matches at 8 bases. J gave up 3 bases and V 0 bases, and 3 bases lay outside the gene matches. This CDR3 has 15 residues. The germline CDR1 and CDR2 sequences are LGHNA and YNFKEQ. CDR3 residues: CASSQEGTGHYGYTF. The CDR3 DNA reads TGTGCCAGCAGCCAAGAAGGGACAGGACACTATGGCTACACCTTC.

This clonotype came up a few times. The chain is built from TRBV20-1 and TRBJ2-5; D might be TRBD2 (7 bases). V was clipped by 1 base and J by 3 bases, with 9 bases between them. This CDR3 spans 13 amino acids. Germline CDR1 reads DFQATT; CDR2 reads SNEGSKA (reference sequence). The CDR3 protein is CSARGGGKETQYF. In DNA form, the CDR3 reads TGCAGTGCTAGAGGCGGGGGCAAAGAGACCCAGTACTTC.

A few counts support this clonotype. The CDR3 DNA reads as TGTGCCAGCAGTAATCGGGGGGGGTCCACAGATACGCAGTATTTT. Residues: CASSNRGGSTDTQYF. This sequence joins TRBV5-5 and TRBJ2-3, with TRBD2 identical over 8 bases. The V gene end was trimmed by 5 bases and the J gene end by 2 bases; junction bases not matched to a gene: 7. The germline CDR1 and CDR2 sequences are SGHKS and YYEKEE (reference sequence). This CDR3 contains 15 residues.

CDR3 sequence: CAGSAGSANYGYTF. CDR3 bases: TGTGCCGGCTCGGCGGGCTCAGCTAACTATGGCTACACCTTC. The chain carries TRBV7-9 and TRBJ1-2; D gene ambiguous. Per the germline V gene, CDR1 is SEHNR and CDR2 is FQNEAQ (reference sequence). This CDR3 is built from 14 residues. Deletions cut 11 bases from V and 0 bases from J, with 16 bases between.

This chain links TRBV20-1 with TRBJ2-3, with 8 bases matching TRBD2. There are 14 residues in the CDR3. With V trimmed by 1 base and J by 6 bases, 6 bases remained unmatched. Germline-derived CDR1 and CDR2 are DFQATT and SNEGSKA (reference sequence). In DNA, the CDR3 is TGCAGTGCTAGAGGCGTGACTAGCGACGATACGCAGTATTTT. Its protein is CSARGVTSDDTQYF.

This clonotype has just one count. An end of the junction does not agree with germline; a read error may underlie this. This chain links TRBV7-2 with TRBJ2-3, with 14 bases lining up with TRBD2. Germline V CDR1 and CDR2: SGHTA, FQGNSA. The CDR3 runs to 17 residues. The CDR3 DNA sequence: TGTGCCATCAGCTCCACCGGGACTAGCGGGAGAGTAGATACGCAGTATTTT. Protein sequence: CAISSTGTSGRVDTQYF.

This clonotype turned up a few times. The chain employs TRBV7-9 and TRBJ1-4, with 10 bases aligning to TRBD1. The J segment lost 8 bases and the V segment lost 2 bases, leaving 14 bases of the junction unmatched. The CDR3 consists of 18 residues. The germline V gene encodes CDR1 SEHNR and CDR2 FQNEAQ (reference sequence). The CDR3 sequence: CASSLRFRDRGPIEKLFF. The DNA for the CDR3 is TGTGCCAGCAGCTTACGATTCCGGGACAGGGGCCCTATCGAAAAACTGTTTTTT.

This chain links TRBV7-9 with TRBJ2-1, with 11 bases identical to TRBD2. V lost 3 bases to trimming and J lost 6 bases; unmatched junction nucleotides: 4. This CDR3 has 15 amino acids. Germline assignment: CDR1 SEHNR and CDR2 FQNEAQ (reference sequence). CDR3 region: CASSFSGGAVNEQFF. CDR3 nucleotide sequence: TGTGCCAGCAGCTTTAGCGGGGGGGCCGTCAATGAGCAGTTCTTC.

The chain uses TRBV4-1 and TRBJ1-5; D may be TRBD1 (5 bases). The V gene lost 2 bases and the J gene lost 5 bases, with 10 bases spanning the gap. The CDR3 loop spans 14 amino acids. Germline CDR1 is MGHRA and CDR2 is YSYEKL. This CDR3 reads CASSQNRDDQPQHF. The CDR3 DNA sequence: TGCGCCAGCAGCCAAAACCGGGACGATCAGCCCCAGCATTTT.

Details on this clonotype: A much larger clone is a single base away; this may be a read error. The J gene is TRBJ2-1, the V gene TRBV24-1, with D tentatively TRBD2 (7 bases). Germline CDR1 is KGHDR and CDR2 is SFDVKD. The CDR3 totals 19 residues. CDR3: CATSDAPGLVGGSCNEQFF. For the CDR3, the DNA is TGTGCCACCAGTGATGCACCCGGACTAGTTGGGGGCTCCTGCAATGAGCAGTTCTTC.

This clonotype was counted a few times. The CDR3, as DNA: TGCAGTGCTAGAGATTGGAGACAGGGGGTCAATGAGCAGTTCTTC. Translating it yields CSARDWRQGVNEQFF. This rearrangement joins TRBV20-1 to TRBJ2-1; TRBD1 agrees at 9 bases. V lost 0 bases and J lost 6; bases outside the gene matches: 6. From germline, CDR1 is DFQATT and CDR2 SNEGSKA (reference sequence). This CDR3 is built from 15 residues.

This clonotype was found a few times. The genes are TRBV21-1 and TRBJ2-7; whether TRBD2, the table's D call, matches the DNA was not checked. TRBV21-1 is a documented pseudogene. The CDR3 has 14 amino acids. The CDR3 region is CASSKERAAYEQYF. The CDR3 DNA reads as TGTGCCAGCAGCAAAGAGAGGGCAGCGTACGAGCAGTACTTC.

The chain combines TRBV20-1 with TRBJ2-3; 10 nucleotides match TRBD1. The CDR3 has 16 residues. With 3 bases clipped from V and 4 bases from J, the junction kept 10 bases outside the gene matches. Germline assignment: CDR1 DFQATT and CDR2 SNEGSKA (reference sequence). The DNA for the CDR3 is TGCAGTGCTAGCCGGACGACAGGGGGCTCCGCAGATACGCAGTATTTT. Its translation: CSASRTTGGSADTQYF.